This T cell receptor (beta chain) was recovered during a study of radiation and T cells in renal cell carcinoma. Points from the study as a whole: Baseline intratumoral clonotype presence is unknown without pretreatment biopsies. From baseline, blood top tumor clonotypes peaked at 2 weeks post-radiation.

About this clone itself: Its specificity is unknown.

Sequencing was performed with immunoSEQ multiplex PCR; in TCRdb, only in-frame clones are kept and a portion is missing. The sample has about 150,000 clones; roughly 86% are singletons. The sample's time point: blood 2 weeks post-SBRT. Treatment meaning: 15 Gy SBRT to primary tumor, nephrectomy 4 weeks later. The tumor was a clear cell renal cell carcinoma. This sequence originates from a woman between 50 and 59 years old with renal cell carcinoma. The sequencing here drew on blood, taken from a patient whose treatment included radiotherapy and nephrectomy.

The CDR3 loop reads CASSQGLGGSDTQYF. The CDR3 bases are TGTGCCAGCAGCCAGGGACTAGGAGGTTCAGATACGCAGTATTTT. The J gene is TRBJ2-3, the V gene TRBV5-5; 8 nucleotides match TRBD2. This CDR3 spans 15 amino acids. With 4 bases clipped from V and 4 bases from J, the junction kept 8 bases outside the gene matches. Germline loops: CDR1 SGHKS, CDR2 YYEKEE (reference sequence). The full variable domain, completed using reference TRBV5-5 and TRBJ2-3, is DAGVTQSPTHLIKTRGQQVTLRCSPISGHKSVSWYQQVLGQGPQFIFQYYEKEERGRGNFPDRFSARQFPNYSSELNVNALLLGDSALYLCASSQGLGGSDTQYFGPGTRLTVL.